Shown below are 7 T cell receptor beta chains from a single sample sequenced in a study of shared clonotypes between healthy human individuals. The table came from immunoSEQ multiplex PCR; TCRdb's copy has only in-frame clones and leaves some out. The sample holds some 2 million clones, about 94% seen once. Naive CD8 cells comprised CD45RO-negative, CCR7-positively selected cells, excluding terminally differentiated effector memory CD45RA+ cells. Sequencing used naive CD8+ T cells sorted from blood. Source of these receptors: a man between 18 and 35 years old in good health.

The J gene is TRBJ2-7, the V gene TRBV5-6, with 10 bases that match TRBD1. CDR3 length: 15 amino acids. The germline gives CDR1 SGHDT, CDR2 YYEEEE. The J segment lost 7 bases and the V segment lost 2 bases, leaving 9 bases of the junction unmatched. The CDR3 sequence: CASSLGGQGYREQYF. The CDR3 DNA reads as TGTGCCAGCAGCTTAGGGGGACAGGGGTATCGGGAGCAGTACTTC.

J is TRBJ2-2 and V is TRBV10-1; D gene uncertain. The length of the CDR3 is 11 residues. V was pared by 3 bases and J by 4 bases, with 0 bases between. CDR1 is WNHNN, CDR2 SYGVQD, per germline (reference sequence). In DNA, the CDR3 is TGCGCCAGCAGTGACACCGGGGAGCTGTTTTTT. Translation gives CASSDTGELFF.

The chain recombines TRBV11-3 with TRBJ2-7; tentatively, D is TRBD2 (6 bases). Germline CDR1 is SGHNT and CDR2 is YENEEA. The CDR3 contains 14 residues. The V end was cut by 2 bases, the J end by 2 bases, with 10 bases between. The CDR3 protein is CASSLFPGAYEQYF. The CDR3 DNA is TGTGCCAGCAGCTTATTTCCGGGGGCCTACGAGCAGTACTTC. The full variable domain, in which reference TRBV11-3 and TRBJ2-7 provide the parts outside the CDR3, is EAGVVQSPRYKIIEKKQPVAFWCNPISGHNTLYWYLQNLGQGPELLIRYENEEAVDDSQLPKDRFSAERLKGVDSTLKIQPAELGDSAVYLCASSLFPGAYEQYFGPGTRLTVT.

The genes are TRBV27 and TRBJ2-7, with 8 bases that match TRBD1. This CDR3 comprises 14 residues. V shed 8 bases and J 3 bases; nucleotides not matched to a gene: 9. The V gene's germline CDR1 is MNHEY and CDR2 SMNVEV (reference sequence). CDR3 nucleotide sequence: TGTGCCAGCGGTTACACCGGGACAGGCTACGAGCAGTACTTC. Residues: CASGYTGTGYEQYF.

This chain links TRBV7-2 with TRBJ1-5; D gene unclear. Trimming took 4 bases from V and 0 from J, leaving 10 bases between them. The CDR3 is 15 residues long. Germline CDR1 and CDR2: SGHTA and FQGNSA. In nucleotides, the CDR3 is TGTGCCAGCAGCTCTTGGGGAAATAGCAATCAGCCCCAGCATTTT. This sequence encodes CASSSWGNSNQPQHF.

The gene calls are TRBV2 and TRBJ2-7, with 8 nucleotides matching TRBD1. Germline V CDR1 and CDR2: SNHLY, FYNNEI. The CDR3 consists of 15 residues. The V segment lost 7 bases and the J segment 0 bases; nucleotides outside the gene matches: 8. CDR3 amino acids: CASIPGRGPSYEQYF. CDR3 in DNA: TGTGCCAGCATCCCTGGCAGGGGGCCCTCCTACGAGCAGTACTTC.

This chain uses TRBV30 with TRBJ2-7; no reliable D call. The CDR3 is 12 residues long. V lost 1 base to trimming and J lost 5 bases, with 9 bases between them. Germline V gene sequence: CDR1 GTSNPN, CDR2 SVGIG (reference sequence). The CDR3 sequence: CAWSGTLDEQYF. CDR3 nucleotide sequence: TGTGCCTGGAGTGGGACGCTTGACGAGCAGTACTTC.